One sample yielded the 3 T cell receptor beta chains listed below, sequenced in a study of human T cells and chemical hapten exposure. The time point denotes: patch test 2, 6 weeks after DPC sensitization. Described treatment: therapeutic diphenylcyclopropenone sensitization with weekly scalp DPC. One entry per CDR3 protein results from TCRdb running MiXCR on the RACE reads. The sample holds about 70,000 distinct CDR3 sequences; 8.5% are singletons and the top ten take approximately 3.5%. The material sequenced was whole blood, taken in connection with sensitization to the hapten diphenylcyclopropenone (DPC). These receptors were obtained from a woman aged 45-65 years with alopecia areata. Some clones in this sample may be carry-over from other donors' samples.

This clonotype was picked up many times. V gene TRBV2 combines with J gene TRBJ1-1; D unclear. The CDR3 runs 13 residues. Trimming shortened V by 3 bases and J by 3 bases, and 8 bases separated the two germline ends. Germline V gives CDR1 SNHLY, CDR2 FYNNEI. CDR3 loop: CASSDGVYTEAFF. CDR3 bases: TGTGCCAGCAGTGACGGGGTTTACACTGAAGCTTTCTTT. The variable domain in full, completed from reference TRBV2 and TRBJ1-1, reads EPEVTQTPSHQVTQMGQEVILRCVPISNHLYFYWYRQILGQKVEFLVSFYNNEISEKSEIFDDQFSVERPDGSNFTLKIRSTKLEDSAMYFCASSDGVYTEAFFGQGTRLTVV.

This clonotype was detected many times. This chain joins TRBV5-6 and TRBJ2-6, with D hard to call. This CDR3 contains 13 residues. V was pared by 4 bases and J by 3 bases, with 5 bases between. Germline V gene data show CDR1 as SGHDT and CDR2 as YYEEEE. Here the CDR3 reads CASSHVGANVLTF. As DNA, the CDR3 is TGTGCCAGCAGCCACGTTGGGGCCAACGTCCTGACTTTC.

This clonotype was recorded a few times. The chain links TRBV5-1 to TRBJ2-7; D unclear. Germline V CDR1 and CDR2: SGHRS, YFSETQ. V lost 3 bases and J lost 3, with 13 bases in between. The CDR3 sequence is 14 residues long. The CDR3 sequence: CASSSRPGSYEQYF. The CDR3 nucleotides read TGCGCCAGCAGCTCGAGGCCTGGCAGCTACGAGCAGTACTTC.